The T cell receptor (beta chain) under discussion was sequenced for a study of beta chain features in type 1 diabetes. Study as a whole: What patients shared with healthy donors was a similar profile of age, gender and cell yields. Findings and limits, study-wide: Compared with healthy donors, patients appeared to share more similar naive, central memory and regulatory TCRB repertoires. Type 1 diabetes patients had TCRB CDR3s that were shorter (moderately but significantly so) in all four CD4+ subsets.

All of the isolated RNA was reverse transcribed, so expressed TCRB transcripts were sequenced. The protocol was immunoSEQ multiplex PCR, while the TCRdb copy is restricted to in-frame clones and leaves out a portion. The sample lists 600,000 to 700,000 clones; under 15% were seen once. CDR1 and CDR2 from the germline V gene are SGHRS and YFSETQ. The CDR3 spans 14 residues. V was clipped by 0 bases and J by 0 bases, with 4 bases between them. Via the markers CD45RO/CCR7/CD25/CD127/CD95/CD27, stem cell-like memory, regulatory, central memory and naive CD4+ cells were sorted. Sorted populations all had greater than 95% purity. This clone was observed a few times. Its antigen is undetermined. The sample holds other DNA sequences that translate to the same CDR3.

What was sequenced was naive CD4+ T cells from blood. The TCR sequence derives from a man aged 25 to 40 with type 1 diabetes. This sequence joins TRBV5-1 and TRBJ2-1; the D is unclear. CDR3 sequence (DNA): TGCGCCAGCAGCTTGGACAGCTCCTACAATGAGCAGTTCTTC. Translation gives CASSLDSSYNEQFF. Full variable domain (outside the CDR3, taken from reference TRBV5-1 and TRBJ2-1): KAGVTQTPRYLIKTRGQQVTLSCSPISGHRSVSWYQQTPGQGLQFLFEYFSETQRNKGNFPGRFSGRQFSNSRSEMNVSTLELGDSALYLCASSLDSSYNEQFFGPGTRLTVL.